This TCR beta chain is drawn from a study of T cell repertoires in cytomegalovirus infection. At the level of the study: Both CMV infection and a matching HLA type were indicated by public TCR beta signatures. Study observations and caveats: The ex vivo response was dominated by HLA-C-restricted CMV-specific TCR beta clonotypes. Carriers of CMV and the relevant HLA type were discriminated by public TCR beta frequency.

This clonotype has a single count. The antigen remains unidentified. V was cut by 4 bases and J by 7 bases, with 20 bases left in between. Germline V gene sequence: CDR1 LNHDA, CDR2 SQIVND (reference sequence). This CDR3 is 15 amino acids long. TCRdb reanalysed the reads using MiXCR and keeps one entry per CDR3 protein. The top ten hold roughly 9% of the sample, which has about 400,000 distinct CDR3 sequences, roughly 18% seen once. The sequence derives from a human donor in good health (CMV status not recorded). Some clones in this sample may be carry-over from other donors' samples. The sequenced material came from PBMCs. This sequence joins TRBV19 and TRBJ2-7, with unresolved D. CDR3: CASSTVPWAAEEQYF. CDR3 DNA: TGTGCCAGTAGTACCGTTCCGTGGGCGGCGGAAGAGCAGTACTTC. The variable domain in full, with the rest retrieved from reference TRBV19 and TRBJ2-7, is DGGITQSPKYLFRKEGQNVTLSCEQNLNHDAMYWYRQDPGQGLRLIYYSQIVNDFQKGDIAEGYSVSREKKESFPLTVTSAQKNPTAFYLCASSTVPWAAEEQYFGPGTRLTVT.